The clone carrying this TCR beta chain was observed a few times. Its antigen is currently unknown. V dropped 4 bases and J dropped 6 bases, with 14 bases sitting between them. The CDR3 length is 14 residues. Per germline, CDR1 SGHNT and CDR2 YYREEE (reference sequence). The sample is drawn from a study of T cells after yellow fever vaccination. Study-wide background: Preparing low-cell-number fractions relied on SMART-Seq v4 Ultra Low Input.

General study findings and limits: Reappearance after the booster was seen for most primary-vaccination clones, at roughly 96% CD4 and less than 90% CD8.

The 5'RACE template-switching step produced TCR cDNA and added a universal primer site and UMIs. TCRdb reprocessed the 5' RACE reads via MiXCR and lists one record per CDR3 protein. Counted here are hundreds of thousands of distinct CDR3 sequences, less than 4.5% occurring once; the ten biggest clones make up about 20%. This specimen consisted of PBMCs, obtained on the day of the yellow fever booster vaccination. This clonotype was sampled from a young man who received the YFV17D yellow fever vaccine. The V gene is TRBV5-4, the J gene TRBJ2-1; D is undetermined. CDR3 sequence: CASSPSGYSNEQFF. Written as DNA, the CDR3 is TGTGCCAGCAGCCCATCTGGCTACTCCAATGAGCAGTTCTTC.